These T cell receptor beta chains were read from a single sample in a study of OX40 agonist ivuxolimab in advanced cancers. The method was immunoSEQ multiplex PCR; TCRdb's version includes in-frame clones alone and lacks a portion of them. The data contain about 48,000 clones, 75% to 90% of them singletons. Sample: CD4+ or CD8+ T cells sorted from blood, taken in a trial of the OX40 agonist ivuxolimab. The source of these receptors is an adult with an advanced solid tumor such as melanoma, head and neck, liver or kidney cancer. Each CDR3 is given with its conserved first and last residue. D genes are given only for firm matches. Clone size is not always given. Where it is, it says once, few, many or a class for expanded clones.

D gene: TRBD1
clone size: -
V gene: TRBV19
J gene: TRBJ1-5
CDR3 protein: CASSDEHRGMAQPQHF
CDR3 DNA: TGTGCCAGTAGTGATGAACACAGGGGAATGGCTCAGCCCCAGCATTTT

D gene: TRBD1
clone size: -
V gene: TRBV15
J gene: TRBJ1-4
CDR3 protein: CATSRGGTGTEKLFF
CDR3 DNA: TGTGCCACCAGCAGGGGAGGGACAGGGACTGAAAAACTGTTTTTT

D gene: -
clone size: -
V gene: TRBV21-1
J gene: TRBJ2-7
CDR3 protein: CASSGRDNAYEQYF
CDR3 DNA: TGTGCCAGCAGCGGAAGGGACAACGCCTACGAGCAGTACTTC

D gene: TRBD1
clone size: -
V gene: TRBV5-4
J gene: TRBJ1-2
CDR3 protein: CASSLGDSSYGYTF
CDR3 DNA: TGTGCCAGCAGCTTGGGGGACAGTTCCTATGGCTACACCTTC

D gene: -
clone size: -
V gene: TRBV27
J gene: TRBJ1-1
CDR3 protein: CASSFRVGNTEAFF
CDR3 DNA: TGTGCCAGCAGTTTTCGGGTCGGAAACACTGAAGCTTTCTTT

D gene: -
clone size: -
V gene: TRBV10-1
J gene: TRBJ2-1
CDR3 protein: CASSEFGSGEDEQFF
CDR3 DNA: TGCGCCAGCAGTGAGTTCGGGTCGGGGGAGGATGAGCAGTTCTTC

D gene: -
clone size: -
V gene: TRBV9
J gene: TRBJ1-1
CDR3 protein: CASSVEVMNTEAFF
CDR3 DNA: TGTGCCAGCAGCGTTGAGGTGATGAACACTGAAGCTTTCTTT

D gene: TRBD1
clone size: -
V gene: TRBV7-2
J gene: TRBJ1-2
CDR3 protein: CASSWEGAQGYTF
CDR3 DNA: TGTGCCAGCAGCTGGGAGGGGGCGCAAGGCTACACCTTC

D gene: -
clone size: -
V gene: TRBV5-5
J gene: TRBJ1-2
CDR3 protein: CASQKSPGESGYTF
CDR3 DNA: TGTGCCAGCCAAAAATCCCCAGGGGAGTCTGGCTACACCTTC

D gene: -
clone size: -
V gene: TRBV5-4
J gene: TRBJ2-7
CDR3 protein: CASIGPPSYEQYF
CDR3 DNA: TGTGCCAGCATTGGACCCCCGTCCTACGAGCAGTACTTC

D gene: -
clone size: -
V gene: TRBV7-9
J gene: TRBJ1-2
CDR3 protein: CASSSRTVYGYTF
CDR3 DNA: TGTGCCAGCAGCTCCAGGACAGTCTATGGCTACACCTTC

D gene: -
clone size: -
V gene: TRBV5-4
J gene: TRBJ2-7
CDR3 protein: CASRQAGKKSYEQYF
CDR3 DNA: TGTGCCAGCAGACAAGCCGGGAAAAAATCTTACGAGCAGTACTTC

D gene: -
clone size: -
V gene: TRBV28
J gene: TRBJ1-1
CDR3 protein: CASSLALPRQRDTEAFF
CDR3 DNA: TGTGCCAGCAGTTTAGCTCTTCCTCGACAAAGGGACACTGAAGCTTTCTTT

D gene: -
clone size: -
V gene: TRBV2
J gene: TRBJ2-3
CDR3 protein: CASSPHLGTDTQYF
CDR3 DNA: TGTGCCAGCAGTCCCCACTTGGGCACAGATACGCAGTATTTT

D gene: TRBD2
clone size: -
V gene: TRBV15
J gene: TRBJ2-3
CDR3 protein: CATSRPGLAGGPGTQYF
CDR3 DNA: TGTGCCACCAGCAGACCGGGACTAGCGGGGGGGCCGGGTACGCAGTATTTT

D gene: -
clone size: -
V gene: TRBV7-9
J gene: TRBJ1-6
CDR3 protein: CASTRTPTARGDSPLHF
CDR3 DNA: TGTGCCAGCACCCGAACTCCGACAGCTCGGGGAGATTCACCCCTCCACTTT

D gene: TRBD2
clone size: once
V gene: TRBV5-4
J gene: TRBJ2-5
CDR3 protein: CASSPTSGFEETQYF
CDR3 DNA: TGTGCCAGCAGCCCGACTAGCGGGTTCGAAGAGACCCAGTACTTC

D gene: -
clone size: -
V gene: TRBV5-5
J gene: TRBJ1-2
CDR3 protein: CASSQADDRPYGYTF
CDR3 DNA: TGTGCCAGCAGCCAAGCTGACGACAGGCCGTATGGCTACACCTTC

D gene: TRBD1
clone size: once
V gene: TRBV28
J gene: TRBJ2-5
CDR3 protein: CASRPGTVQYQETQYF
CDR3 DNA: TGTGCCAGCAGACCGGGGACAGTCCAGTACCAAGAGACCCAGTACTTC

D gene: -
clone size: once
V gene: TRBV7-9
J gene: TRBJ2-3
CDR3 protein: CASSRQSGLSTDTQYF
CDR3 DNA: TGTGCCAGCAGCCGCCAATCAGGGTTGAGCACAGATACGCAGTATTTT

D gene: TRBD2
clone size: -
V gene: TRBV5-1
J gene: TRBJ2-1
CDR3 protein: CASSLGAGAFVNEQFF
CDR3 DNA: TGCGCCAGCAGCTTGGGAGCGGGGGCGTTCGTGAATGAGCAGTTCTTC

D gene: TRBD1
clone size: medium-sized
V gene: TRBV9
J gene: TRBJ1-2
CDR3 protein: CASSANQGAYGYTF
CDR3 DNA: TGTGCCAGCAGCGCTAACCAGGGGGCCTATGGCTACACCTTC

D gene: TRBD2
clone size: -
V gene: TRBV2
J gene: TRBJ2-7
CDR3 protein: CASSFRTSPSSYEQYF
CDR3 DNA: TGTGCCAGCAGCTTCCGGACTAGCCCCAGCTCCTACGAGCAGTACTTC

D gene: -
clone size: -
V gene: TRBV2
J gene: TRBJ1-6
CDR3 protein: CASNREGGVGSPLHF
CDR3 DNA: TGTGCCAGCAATCGAGAGGGAGGGGTAGGGTCACCCCTCCACTTT